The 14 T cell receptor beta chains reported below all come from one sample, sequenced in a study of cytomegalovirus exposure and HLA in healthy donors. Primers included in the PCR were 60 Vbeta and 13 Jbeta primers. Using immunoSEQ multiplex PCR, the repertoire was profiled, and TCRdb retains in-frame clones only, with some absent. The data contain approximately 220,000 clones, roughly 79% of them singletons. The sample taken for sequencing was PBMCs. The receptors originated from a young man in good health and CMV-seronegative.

The CDR3: CASRSPGTGGAYNSPLHF. CDR3 nucleotides: TGTGCCAGCAGATCCCCCGGGACAGGGGGCGCCTATAATTCACCCCTCCACTTT. This rearrangement joins TRBV27 to TRBJ1-6; 12 bases map to TRBD1. With 6 bases clipped from V and 2 bases from J, the junction kept 8 bases outside the gene matches. The CDR3 is 18 residues long. Germline-derived CDR1 and CDR2 are MNHEY and SMNVEV (reference sequence).

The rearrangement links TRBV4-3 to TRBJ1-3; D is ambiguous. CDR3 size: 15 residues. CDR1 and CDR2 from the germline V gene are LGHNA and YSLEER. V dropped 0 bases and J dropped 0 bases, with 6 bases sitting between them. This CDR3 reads CASSQDHGSGNTIYF. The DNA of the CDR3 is TGCGCCAGCAGCCAAGATCACGGCTCTGGAAACACCATATATTTT.

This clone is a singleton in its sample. The CDR3 spells CASSLLGQGFNEQYF. CDR3 nucleotides: TGTGCCAGCAGCTTGTTAGGACAGGGGTTCAACGAGCAGTACTTC. V gene TRBV28 combines with J gene TRBJ2-7; 9 nucleotides align to TRBD1. CDR1 and CDR2 from the germline V gene are MDHEN and SYDVKM. The V and J ends lost 6 bases and 5 bases, in that order; junction bases with no gene match: 11. The CDR3 is 15 amino acids.

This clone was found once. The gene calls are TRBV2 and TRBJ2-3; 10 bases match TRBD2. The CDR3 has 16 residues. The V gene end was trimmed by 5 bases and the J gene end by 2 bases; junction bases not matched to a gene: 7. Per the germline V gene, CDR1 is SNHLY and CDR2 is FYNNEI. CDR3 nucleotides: TGTGCCAGCAGTCACGAGCGGGGGGGGACCACAGATACGCAGTATTTT. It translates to CASSHERGGTTDTQYF.

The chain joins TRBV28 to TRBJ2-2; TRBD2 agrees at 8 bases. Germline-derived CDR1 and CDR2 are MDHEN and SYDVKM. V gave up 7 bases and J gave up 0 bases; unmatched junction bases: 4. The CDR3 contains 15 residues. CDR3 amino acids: CASTTSGANTGELFF. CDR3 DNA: TGTGCCAGCACCACTAGCGGAGCGAACACCGGGGAGCTGTTTTTT. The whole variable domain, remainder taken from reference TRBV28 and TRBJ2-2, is DVKVTQSSRYLVKRTGEKVFLECVQDMDHENMFWYRQDPGLGLRLIYFSYDVKMKEKGDIPEGYSVSREKKERFSLILESASTNQTSMYLCASTTSGANTGELFFGEGSRLTVL.

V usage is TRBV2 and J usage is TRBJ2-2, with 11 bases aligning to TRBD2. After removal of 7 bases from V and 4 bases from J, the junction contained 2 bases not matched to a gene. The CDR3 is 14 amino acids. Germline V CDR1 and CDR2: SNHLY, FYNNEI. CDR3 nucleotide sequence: TGTGCCAGCATCGGACTAGCGGGCACCGGGGAGCTGTTTTTT. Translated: CASIGLAGTGELFF.

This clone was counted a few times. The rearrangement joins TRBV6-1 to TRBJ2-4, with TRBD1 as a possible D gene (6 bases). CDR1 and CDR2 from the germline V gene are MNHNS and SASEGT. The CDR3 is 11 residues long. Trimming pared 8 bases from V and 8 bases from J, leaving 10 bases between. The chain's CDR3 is CASLQGYIQYF. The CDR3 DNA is TGTGCCAGCTTACAGGGATACATTCAGTACTTC.

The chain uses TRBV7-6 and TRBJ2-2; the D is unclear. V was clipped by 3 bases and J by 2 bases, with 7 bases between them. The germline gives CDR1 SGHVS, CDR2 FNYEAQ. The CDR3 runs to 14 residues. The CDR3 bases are TGTGCCAGCAGCTTTGGAGAAAACACCGGGGAGCTGTTTTTT. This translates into CASSFGENTGELFF. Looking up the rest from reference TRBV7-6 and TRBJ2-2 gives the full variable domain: GAGVSQSPRYKVTKRGQDVALRCDPISGHVSLYWYRQALGQGPEFLTYFNYEAQQDKSGLPNDRFSAERPEGSISTLTIQRTEQRDSAMYRCASSFGENTGELFFGEGSRLTVL.

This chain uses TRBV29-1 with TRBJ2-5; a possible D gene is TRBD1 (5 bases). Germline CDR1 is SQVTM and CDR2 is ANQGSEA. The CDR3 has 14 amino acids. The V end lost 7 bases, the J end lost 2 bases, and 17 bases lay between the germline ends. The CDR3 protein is CSGAPRQGQETQYF. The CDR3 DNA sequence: TGCAGCGGAGCCCCCCGGCAGGGTCAAGAGACCCAGTACTTC.

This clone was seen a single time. CDR3: CASSSPGQGEETQYF. CDR3 in DNA: TGTGCCAGCAGTTCCCCGGGACAGGGGGAAGAGACCCAGTACTTC. This chain uses TRBV28 with TRBJ2-5; TRBD1 aligns across 11 bases. Trimming removed 4 bases from V and 3 bases from J; junction bases left unmatched: 4. This CDR3 region has 15 residues. Per the germline V gene, CDR1 is MDHEN and CDR2 is SYDVKM.

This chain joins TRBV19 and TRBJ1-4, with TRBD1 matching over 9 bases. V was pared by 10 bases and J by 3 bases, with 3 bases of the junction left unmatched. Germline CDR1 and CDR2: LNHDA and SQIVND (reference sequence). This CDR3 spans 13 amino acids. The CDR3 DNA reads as TGTGCCACCCGACAGGGGGCTAATGAAAAACTGTTTTTT. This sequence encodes CATRQGANEKLFF.

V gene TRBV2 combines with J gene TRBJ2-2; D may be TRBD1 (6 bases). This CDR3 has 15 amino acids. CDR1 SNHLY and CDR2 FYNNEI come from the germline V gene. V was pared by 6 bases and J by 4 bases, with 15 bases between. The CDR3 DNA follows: TGTGCCAGCAGCCCACAGGGATGGGGCACCGGGGAGCTGTTTTTT. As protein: CASSPQGWGTGELFF.

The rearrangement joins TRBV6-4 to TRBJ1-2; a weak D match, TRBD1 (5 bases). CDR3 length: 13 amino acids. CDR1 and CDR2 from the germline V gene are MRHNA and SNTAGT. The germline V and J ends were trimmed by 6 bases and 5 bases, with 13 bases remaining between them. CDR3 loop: CASSPGLSYGYTF. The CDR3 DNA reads TGTGCCAGCAGCCCGGGACTATCGTATGGCTACACCTTC.

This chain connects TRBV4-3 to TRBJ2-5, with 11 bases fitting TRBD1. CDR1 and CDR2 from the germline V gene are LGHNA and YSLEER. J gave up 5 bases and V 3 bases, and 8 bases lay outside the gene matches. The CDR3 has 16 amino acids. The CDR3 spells CASSHLLGQGGETQYF. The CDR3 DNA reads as TGCGCCAGCAGCCACCTATTGGGACAGGGGGGCGAGACCCAGTACTTC.